This T cell receptor (beta chain) came from a study of post-analysis software for immune sequencing data. Study context: Secondary progressive, relapsing-remitting and progressive-relapsing multiple sclerosis were among the included disease courses. Whole-study findings and limits: Normalized Chao1 diversity was significantly reduced in patients versus controls. With F measure, samples from one preparation batch clustered together strongly. Controls had lower frequencies than patients of about five TRBV segments, which included TRBV5-6, TRBV5-1 and TRBV20-1.

This clonotype has at least ten counts. The target antigen is unknown. In germline, CDR1 is SQVTM, CDR2 ANQGSEA. The CDR3 totals 11 residues. V was cut by 4 bases and J by 4 bases, with 5 bases left in between. Every TCR beta cDNA library bore unique molecular identifiers. When about 0.95 to 10 million T cells were used, they gave hundreds of thousands of cDNA molecules. TCRdb analysed the PCR reads with MiXCR anew, one entry per CDR3 protein. The sample contains over 700,000 distinct CDR3 sequences, roughly 29% of which appear only once. Source material: blood. V is TRBV29-1 and J is TRBJ2-1; D remains unclear. The TCR comes from a girl under 18 with multiple sclerosis. For the CDR3, the DNA is TGCAGCGTTGGCGGTTACAATGAGCAGTTCTTC. Amino acids: CSVGGYNEQFF.